Here is one T cell receptor (beta chain) with its context. RNA transcripts served as the template for amplifying TCR beta CDR3 regions. First-round RT-PCR with HTBI primers amplified the TCR CDR3 region. TCRdb passed the multiplex PCR reads through MiXCR, listing each CDR3 protein once. Seen here are over 700,000 distinct CDR3 sequences, roughly 40% observed once, and the top ten hold 7.5% to 9.5%. The CDR3 spans 16 residues. Germline lookup yields CDR1 ENHRY and CDR2 SYGVKD. V lost 4 bases to trimming and J lost 5 bases, with 18 bases between them. The data belong to a study of T cells in Graves' hyperthyroidism and ophthalmopathy.

The sequenced sample consisted of blood. This receptor was taken from a man in his late teens or twenties with Graves' hyperthyroidism. The chain recombines TRBV10-3 with TRBJ1-5; the D is unclear. The CDR3 protein is CAISARFGRQYQPQHF. The CDR3 nucleotides read TGTGCCATCAGTGCTAGATTTGGACGGCAATATCAGCCCCAGCATTTT.